The 20 T cell receptor beta chains reported below all come from one sample, sequenced in a study of blood T cells in healthy people across ages. Alongside a J-beta primer mix, a sample-barcoded 5' primer served in a second PCR lasting about 7 to 11 cycles. One entry per CDR3 protein, called by TCRdb with MiXCR from the 5' RACE reads. The top ten hold 10% of the sample, which has some 890,000 distinct CDR3 sequences, roughly 29% seen once. These same records also appear under a second study, on T cells of mothers and their children.

Sequencing was done on a sample of blood. The receptors here all came from a middle-aged woman in good health.

This clonotype has just a few counts. V gene TRBV6-6 combines with J gene TRBJ1-2, with TRBD1 identical over 8 bases. Unmatched junction bases numbered 9, after V lost 4 bases and J lost 5 bases. The CDR3 has 15 residues. The germline V gene has CDR1 MNHNY and CDR2 SVGAGI (reference sequence). CDR3 bases: TGTGCCAGCAGTTCCCTGGACAGGGCGAAGTATGGCTACACCTTC. Its translation: CASSSLDRAKYGYTF.

V is TRBV5-1 and J is TRBJ2-7; TRBD1 aligns across 7 bases. The J segment lost 2 bases and the V segment lost 4 bases, leaving 9 bases of the junction unmatched. The length of the CDR3 is 15 residues. The germline V gene encodes CDR1 SGHRS and CDR2 YFSETQ. The CDR3 sequence is CASSTGQVLTYEQYF. The CDR3 bases are TGCGCCAGCAGCACAGGACAGGTTTTAACCTACGAGCAGTACTTC.

This clonotype was seen at least ten times. This rearrangement joins TRBV6-1 to TRBJ2-7; TRBD1 agrees at 7 bases. This CDR3 is 14 amino acids long. CDR1 and CDR2 (germline): MNHNS, SASEGT. After removal of 8 bases from V and 2 bases from J, the junction contained 9 bases not matched to a gene. CDR3 coding DNA: TGTGCCAGCCTGAGGGACAGTCCGCCCTACGAGCAGTACTTC. Its translation: CASLRDSPPYEQYF.

This clonotype was counted ten times or more. This sequence joins TRBV7-2 and TRBJ1-5; TRBD1 matches 8 bases. Germline assignment: CDR1 SGHTA and CDR2 FQGNSA. CDR3 length: 18 amino acids. The junction had 8 bases not matched to a gene; V was cut back by 0 bases and J by 1 base. CDR3 in amino acids: CASSLAPPGQASNQPQHF. CDR3 DNA sequence: TGTGCCAGCAGCTTAGCCCCTCCGGGACAGGCAAGCAATCAGCCCCAGCATTTT.

Note on this clonotype: Just one base apart from a much larger clone, this may be a read error. This rearrangement joins TRBV7-9 to TRBJ2-7, with 7 bases matching TRBD1. The CDR3 length is 14 residues. Germline lookup yields CDR1 SEHNR and CDR2 FQNEAQ (reference sequence). CDR3: CASSYRDRSYEHYF. The CDR3 DNA sequence: TGTGCCAGCAGCTATCGGGACAGATCCTACGAGCATTACTTC.

This rearrangement joins TRBV12-3 or TRBV12-4 to TRBJ2-5; D not resolved. V lost 3 bases and J lost 0, with 11 bases in between. The CDR3 contains 15 residues. This chain's CDR3 is CASSLRYTYQETQYF. In DNA form, the CDR3 reads TGTGCCAGCAGTTTGCGGTACACGTACCAAGAGACCCAGTACTTC.

V and J are TRBV7-9 and TRBJ1-1; no firm D call. CDR1 and CDR2 (germline): SEHNR, FQNEAQ (reference sequence). V lost 5 bases and J lost 7, with 14 bases in between. This CDR3 region has 13 residues. This CDR3 is CASSAPRGIEAFF. DNA for the CDR3: TGTGCCAGCAGCGCCCCTCGAGGGATTGAAGCTTTCTTT. The whole variable domain, filled in from reference TRBV7-9 and TRBJ1-1, reads DTGVSQNPRHKITKRGQNVTFRCDPISEHNRLYWYRQTLGQGPEFLTYFQNEAQLEKSRLLSDRFSAERPKGSFSTLEIQRTEQGDSAMYLCASSAPRGIEAFFGQGTRLTVV.

This clonotype occurred many times. The V and J genes are TRBV12-3 or TRBV12-4 and TRBJ2-4, with unresolved D. The V gene lost 5 bases and the J gene lost 0 bases, with 11 bases spanning the gap. This CDR3 is 15 amino acids long. The CDR3 loop is CASSPPGLAKNIQYF. CDR3 DNA: TGTGCCAGCAGTCCCCCGGGTCTAGCCAAAAACATTCAGTACTTC.

Concerning this clonotype itself: The final CDR3 position lacks the conserved phenylalanine or tryptophan, pointing to a likely read error. This chain connects TRBV28 to TRBJ2-5; D is unresolved. This CDR3 has 14 residues. V lost 6 bases to trimming and J lost 3 bases, with 14 bases between them. Germline values: CDR1 MDHEN, CDR2 SYDVKM. CDR3 DNA: TGTGCCAGCAGCTCTCCCGGTGAAAAAGAGACCCAGTACTCC. This gives the protein CASSSPGEKETQYS.

The chain carries TRBV14 and TRBJ2-3; D not certain. Deletions cut 1 base from V and 6 bases from J, with 8 bases between. The CDR3 runs to 13 residues. CDR1 is SGHDN, CDR2 FVKESK, per germline. The CDR3 spells CASSQGTLDTQYF. The CDR3 coding sequence is TGTGCCAGCAGCCAAGGGACCCTGGATACGCAGTATTTT.

The CDR3 here is CASSAGTVNYNEQFF. The CDR3 DNA follows: TGTGCCAGCAGCGCCGGGACGGTGAACTACAATGAGCAGTTCTTC. The chain carries TRBV9 and TRBJ2-1, with D perhaps assigned TRBD1 or TRBD2 (5 bases each). CDR1 is SGDLS and CDR2 is YYNGEE in the germline V gene. V lost 3 bases, J lost 3 bases, and 13 bases lay in between. The CDR3 loop spans 15 amino acids.

This clonotype was detected ten times or more. A read error may produce the germline difference seen at one junction end. J is TRBJ2-1 and V is TRBV3-1; D uncertain. The CDR3 is made up of 14 amino acids. Germline V lookup: CDR1 LGHDT, CDR2 YNNKEL (reference sequence). The CDR3 is CASSQDPGYNEQFF. The DNA for the CDR3 is TGCGCCAGCAGCCAAGATCCGGGTTACAATGAGCAGTTCTTC.

The chain carries TRBV9 and TRBJ2-1; D perhaps matches TRBD1 (5 bases). There are 15 residues in the CDR3. Germline V lookup: CDR1 SGDLS, CDR2 YYNGEE. V lost 4 bases and J 3 bases, leaving 14 bases between the germline ends. The CDR3 nucleotides are TGTGCCAGCAGCCCCAGTGGGGCAGTCTACAATGAGCAGTTCTTC. Translated, it gives CASSPSGAVYNEQFF. Looking up the rest from reference TRBV9 and TRBJ2-1 gives the full variable domain: DSGVTQTPKHLITATGQRVTLRCSPRSGDLSVYWYQQSLDQGLQFLIQYYNGEERAKGNILERFSAQQFPDLHSELNLSSLELGDSALYFCASSPSGAVYNEQFFGPGTRLTVL.

This sequence joins TRBV28 and TRBJ2-7; D tentatively reads TRBD1 or TRBD2 (6 bases each). The ends were cut back, 6 bases at V and 0 bases at J, with 15 bases in the middle. The CDR3 runs 15 residues. Germline values: CDR1 MDHEN, CDR2 SYDVKM. CDR3 in amino acids: CASRKTSRGSYEQYF. CDR3 DNA sequence: TGTGCCAGCAGAAAAACTAGCAGGGGCTCCTACGAGCAGTACTTC.

The chain is built from TRBV20-1 and TRBJ2-1; D is undetermined. The J call is in doubt because the DNA end fits TRBJ2-7 better. This CDR3 region has 13 residues. CDR1 and CDR2 from the germline V gene are DFQATT and SNEGSKA (reference sequence). This chain's CDR3 is CSARGSRLNEQYF. The CDR3 region has the DNA TGCAGTGCTAGAGGGAGTCGGCTCAATGAGCAGTACTTC.

There are a few counts of this clonotype. The chain employs TRBV13 and TRBJ1-1; perhaps TRBD1 as D (6 bases). V was shortened by 3 bases and J by 4 bases, with 12 bases between the two germline ends. The CDR3 runs to 14 residues. Germline-derived CDR1 and CDR2 are PRHDT and FYEKMQ (reference sequence). The CDR3 coding sequence is TGTGCCAGCAGCTTGAGGGGGGCGGGCACTGAAGCTTTCTTT. Residues: CASSLRGAGTEAFF.

J is TRBJ2-1 and V is TRBV28, with 8 nucleotides matching TRBD1. Trimming removed 2 bases from V and 9 bases from J; junction bases left unmatched: 12. The CDR3 runs to 16 residues. The germline CDR1 and CDR2 sequences are MDHEN and SYDVKM. CDR3 nucleotide sequence: TGTGCCAGCAGTTTAGCCCCTCAGGGGGCGCTGGGTGAGCAGTTCTTC. Amino acid sequence: CASSLAPQGALGEQFF.

This clonotype was recorded a few times. The V and J genes are TRBV7-9 and TRBJ2-3; 10 positions agree with TRBD2. The CDR3 has 16 amino acids. J gave up 5 bases and V 5 bases, and 10 bases lay outside the gene matches. CDR1 and CDR2 from the germline V gene are SEHNR and FQNEAQ (reference sequence). The CDR3 is CASSPASGGAGDTQYF. DNA of the CDR3: TGTGCCAGCAGCCCCGCGAGCGGGGGGGCCGGAGATACGCAGTATTTT.

This clonotype was counted between two and nine times. This chain links TRBV29-1 with TRBJ1-3; no clear D. The CDR3 runs to 14 residues. CDR1 and CDR2 from the germline V gene are SQVTM and ANQGSEA. The V end was cut by 0 bases, the J end by 0 bases, with 6 bases between. CDR3 protein: CSVEEDRSGNTIYF. The CDR3 nucleotides read TGCAGCGTTGAAGAGGATCGCTCTGGAAACACCATATATTTT.

A few counts support this clonotype. This chain links TRBV5-1 with TRBJ2-4, with 9 nucleotides matching TRBD1. The CDR3 has 19 residues. V was clipped by 1 base and J by 0 bases; unmatched bases: 11. The germline CDR1 and CDR2 sequences are SGHRS and YFSETQ. Here the CDR3 DNA reads TGCGCCAGCAGCTTGTGGGGGGACAGGGACGGATTAGCCAAAAACATTCAGTACTTC. Its protein is CASSLWGDRDGLAKNIQYF.